This passage covers 27 T cell receptor beta chains from one sample sequenced in a study of tumor and adjacent non-tumor tissue in lung cancer. The library came from three nested PCR rounds adapted from ARM-PCR protocols. TCRdb ran MiXCR on the multiplex PCR reads and lists one entry per CDR3 protein. This table holds 120,000 or so distinct CDR3 sequences, about 66% found once. This sample's RNA came from whole unsorted tissue. The sample taken for sequencing was lung tumor tissue. The source of these receptors is a man aged 30 to 45 with non-small cell lung cancer.

On this clonotype: A read error is possible here, since a much larger clone lies one base away. The chain recombines TRBV20-1 with TRBJ1-1; 7 nucleotides line up with TRBD1. The CDR3 consists of 15 residues. Germline lookup yields CDR1 DFQATT and CDR2 SNEGSKA (reference sequence). Trimming cost V 1 base and J 0 bases; bases outside gene matches: 5. CDR3 coding DNA: TGCAGTGCTAGAGTCAGGGGGAACATGAACACTGAAGCTTTCTTT. Amino acid sequence: CSARVRGNMNTEAFF.

Only one count was recorded for this clonotype. A much larger clone is a single base away; this may be a read error. The chain joins TRBV20-1 to TRBJ1-1; D remains unclear. This CDR3 has 11 residues. The V gene's germline CDR1 is DFQATT and CDR2 SNEGSKA (reference sequence). The V and J ends lost 6 bases and 7 bases respectively, with 12 bases between them. The CDR3 nucleotides read TGCAGTGCACTTCGGCAGATTGAAGCTTTCTTT. The encoded protein is CSALRQIEAFF.

The rearrangement links TRBV20-1 to TRBJ2-5, with D maybe TRBD1 (6 bases). Trimming left V 5 bases short and J 12 bases short, with 28 bases between. The V gene's germline CDR1 is DFQATT and CDR2 SNEGSKA (reference sequence). This CDR3 is 15 amino acids long. The CDR3 region is CSAQEDSRLQETEYF. The CDR3 DNA reads TGCAGTGCTCAAGAGGACAGCAGGTTGCAAGAAACCGAGTACTTC.

The chain is built from TRBV4-2 and TRBJ2-1; TRBD2 matches at 7 bases. Germline CDR1 LGHNA, CDR2 YNFKEQ. The CDR3 runs to 14 residues. Here the CDR3 reads CVISLGLADIEQFF. DNA of the CDR3: TGTGTCATCAGCCTGGGTCTAGCGGACATTGAGCAGTTCTTC.

This clonotype was counted at least ten times. The chain uses TRBV20-1 and TRBJ2-7; 8 bases match TRBD2. Germline V lookup: CDR1 DFQATT, CDR2 SNEGSKA (reference sequence). V gave up 3 bases and J gave up 4 bases; unmatched junction bases: 11. The CDR3 contains 15 residues. CDR3 amino acids: CSASPYGSGRYEQYF. DNA of the CDR3: TGCAGTGCTAGCCCTTATGGAAGCGGGAGATACGAGCAGTACTTC.

A note on this clonotype: This may come from a read error, since a much larger clone is one base off. The J gene is TRBJ1-5, the V gene TRBV6-2 or TRBV6-3, with D maybe TRBD1 (6 bases). The CDR3 consists of 14 residues. The V end lost 6 bases, the J end lost 7 bases, and 16 bases lay between the germline ends. Germline CDR1 is MNHEY and CDR2 is SVGEGT. This CDR3 is CASSRTVGGQPQHF. The DNA for the CDR3 is TGTGCCAGCAGCCGGACAGTGGGCGGACAGCCCCAGCATTTT.

A single count supports this clonotype. The junction does not match germline at one end; this may be a read error. The chain recombines TRBV29-1 with TRBJ1-3; no reliable D call. The CDR3 sequence is 14 residues long. CDR1 and CDR2 (germline): SQVTM, ANQGSEA. CDR3 DNA: TGCAGCGTTAGGGAGGTCCTCTCTGAAAACACCATATATTTT. Translated: CSVREVLSENTIYF.

About this clonotype: One junction end does not reproduce the germline sequence, and a read error may be involved. The V call is TRBV7-3, the J call TRBJ1-2; no definite D call. CDR3 size: 15 residues. Looked up from germline, CDR1 is SGHTA and CDR2 is FQGTGA. This chain's CDR3 is CASSLTGGVLRGYTF. CDR3 bases: TGTGCCAGCAGTTTAACCGGCGGTGTCCTGCGTGGCTACACCTTC.

Comments on this clonotype: A much larger clonotype is one base distant, so this may be a read error. The J gene is TRBJ2-7, the V gene TRBV4-1; TRBD1 matches 9 bases. Germline V gene sequence: CDR1 MGHRA, CDR2 YSYEKL. The CDR3 runs 15 residues. V lost 5 bases and J lost 3; bases outside the gene matches: 8. In DNA, the CDR3 is TGCGCCAGCAGCGATGCTCTGGGACAGGGCTACGAGCAGTACTTC. It codes for CASSDALGQGYEQYF.

Note on this clonotype: The junction departs from the called germline gene at one end, perhaps through a read error. This chain connects TRBV29-1 to TRBJ1-1; perhaps TRBD1 as D (6 bases). CDR1 is SQVTM, CDR2 ANQGSEA, per germline. CDR3 length: 14 amino acids. CDR3: CSAEDLGAAIEAFF. The CDR3 nucleotides are TGCAGCGCTGAAGATCTGGGGGCTGCCATTGAAGCTTTCTTT.

About this clonotype: At one end the junction does not follow the germline gene, possibly because of a read error. The V call is TRBV29-1, the J call TRBJ2-1; 10 positions match TRBD1. Looked up from germline, CDR1 is SQVTM and CDR2 is ANQGSEA. The CDR3 runs to 11 residues. The DNA of the CDR3 is TGCAGCCTCGTCCCGGGACAGGGGACCCTTTTC. Amino acids: CSLVPGQGTLF.

This clonotype has ten or more counts. The DNA for the CDR3 is TGTGCCAGCAGCGGATTCCGGGACAGTTCTTCCTACGAGCAGTACTTC. Its translation is CASSGFRDSSSYEQYF. The chain joins TRBV4-2 to TRBJ2-7; 7 bases fit TRBD1. The junction had 11 bases not matched to a gene; V was cut back by 5 bases and J by 1 base. The CDR3 runs to 16 residues. Germline assignment: CDR1 LGHNA and CDR2 YNFKEQ.

This clonotype occurred many times. J is TRBJ2-7 and V is TRBV5-6, with 9 bases aligning to TRBD1. The V and J ends lost 3 bases and 3 bases, in that order; junction bases with no gene match: 7. Germline CDR1 SGHDT, CDR2 YYEEEE. The CDR3 runs to 15 residues. This chain's CDR3 is CASSYRDRELYEQYF. The CDR3 nucleotides read TGTGCCAGCAGCTACCGGGACAGGGAACTCTACGAGCAGTACTTC. The full variable domain, completed using reference TRBV5-6 and TRBJ2-7, is DAGVTQSPTHLIKTRGQQVTLRCSPKSGHDTVSWYQQALGQGPQFIFQYYEEEERQRGNFPDRFSGHQFPNYSSELNVNALLLGDSALYLCASSYRDRELYEQYFGPGTRLTVT.

The rearrangement joins TRBV5-1 to TRBJ2-3; D is uncertain. Germline V gene sequence: CDR1 SGHRS, CDR2 YFSETQ. Trimming removed 1 base at V and 5 bases at J, with 14 bases between. This CDR3 is 15 amino acids long. CDR3 sequence: CASSLNPLKEDTQYF. For the CDR3, the DNA is TGCGCCAGCAGCTTGAATCCCCTAAAAGAAGATACGCAGTATTTT. Filled out from reference TRBV5-1 and TRBJ2-3, the complete variable domain reads KAGVTQTPRYLIKTRGQQVTLSCSPISGHRSVSWYQQTPGQGLQFLFEYFSETQRNKGNFPGRFSGRQFSNSRSEMNVSTLELGDSALYLCASSLNPLKEDTQYFGPGTRLTVL.

On this clonotype itself: This may arise from a read error, as a much more abundant clone is one base away. This sequence joins TRBV29-1 and TRBJ1-1; unclear D gene. Germline CDR1 reads SQVTM; CDR2 reads ANQGSEA. The CDR3 consists of 13 residues. V was cut by 5 bases and J by 3 bases, with 13 bases left in between. The CDR3 sequence: CSVSGKRDTEAFF. The CDR3 DNA follows: TGCAGCGTTTCGGGCAAGAGGGACACTGAAGCTTTCTTT.

About this clonotype itself: A junction boundary mismatches the germline segment, possibly from a read error. V usage is TRBV10-3 and J usage is TRBJ1-1; the D gene is possibly TRBD1 (5 bases). CDR3 length: 13 amino acids. Germline CDR1 is ENHRY and CDR2 is SYGVKD. The CDR3 loop is CAISAQGTTEALF. The CDR3, as DNA: TGTGCCATCAGTGCCCAGGGAACTACTGAAGCTCTATTT.

Concerning this clonotype: The junction departs from germline at one end; a sequencing error may be responsible. The genes are TRBV4-3 and TRBJ1-6; D uncertain. Germline CDR1 is LGHNA and CDR2 is YSLEER. The CDR3 extends over 13 amino acids. In DNA, the CDR3 is TGCGCCAGCAGCCGAGAAAATAATTCAACCCTCCACTTT. As protein: CASSRENNSTLHF.

This clonotype is a singleton in its sample. A read error may be the cause here, since a much bigger clone is one base away. J is TRBJ2-1 and V is TRBV10-3; D gene unclear. Germline CDR1 and CDR2: ENHRY and SYGVKD. The CDR3 is 11 residues long. The CDR3 is CAISDDGERFF. CDR3 coding DNA: TGTGCCATCAGTGATGACGGAGAGCGGTTCTTC.

Details on this clonotype: A much larger clone is a single base away; this may be a read error. This likely comes from a read error, as the CDR3 has no conserved phenylalanine or tryptophan at its end. The chain is built from TRBV12-3 or TRBV12-4 and TRBJ1-5; D is ambiguous. This CDR3 region has 15 residues. The V end lost 3 bases, the J end lost 0 bases, and 9 bases lay between the germline ends. CDR3 in DNA: TGTGCCAGCAGTTTCAGAGTTTCTAGCAATCAGCCCCAGCATTCT. It is translated as CASSFRVSSNQPQHS.

The V and J genes are TRBV7-9 and TRBJ2-3; no definite D call. Per the germline V gene, CDR1 is SEHNR and CDR2 is FQNEAQ (reference sequence). The CDR3 contains 12 residues. V shed 5 bases and J shed 3 bases, with 6 bases lying between them. As DNA, the CDR3 is TGTGCCAGCAGCACTATGACAGATACGCAGTATTTT. Translating gives CASSTMTDTQYF.

The chain employs TRBV6-4 and TRBJ2-1; tentatively, D is TRBD1 (6 bases). The CDR3 sequence is 13 residues long. Trimming stripped 3 bases from V and 4 bases from J, with 7 bases between. CDR1 MRHNA and CDR2 SNTAGT come from the germline V gene. The CDR3 sequence is CASSEDRYNEQFF. The CDR3 bases are TGTGCCAGCAGTGAGGACAGATACAATGAGCAGTTCTTC.

Turning to this clonotype: With a much larger clone just one base away, this may be a read error. The chain links TRBV12-3 or TRBV12-4 to TRBJ2-1; the D is unclear. The CDR3 extends over 14 amino acids. The V end lost 5 bases, the J end lost 6 bases, and 14 bases lay between the germline ends. For the CDR3, the DNA is TGTGCCAGCAGTACGACGGCCACCTTCAATGAGCAGTTCTTC. Translation: CASSTTATFNEQFF.

Points on this clonotype: A much larger clonotype is one base distant, so this may be a read error. V and J are TRBV20-1 and TRBJ1-2, with 8 bases that match TRBD1. This CDR3 is built from 13 residues. Unmatched junction bases numbered 5, after V lost 3 bases and J lost 5 bases. The germline V gene encodes CDR1 DFQATT and CDR2 SNEGSKA (reference sequence). CDR3 bases: TGCAGTGCTAGTCTCGACAGGGGTTATGGCTACACCTTC. It specifies CSASLDRGYGYTF.

In its sample, this clonotype was seen once. The junction shows a germline mismatch at one end, possibly a read error. The chain links TRBV11-2 to TRBJ2-2; D remains ambiguous. From germline, CDR1 is SGHAT and CDR2 FQNNGV. The CDR3 sequence is 13 residues long. CDR3 DNA: TGTGCCAGCAGCCTAGATTTATCCGGGGAGCTGTTTTTT. This gives the protein CASSLDLSGELFF.

As concerns this clonotype: One end of the junction fails to match germline, which may point to a read error. This chain joins TRBV6-2 or TRBV6-3 and TRBJ2-5, with D uncertain. CDR3 length: 12 residues. The germline CDR1 and CDR2 sequences are MNHEY and SVGEGT. The CDR3 reads CASRPNVGTQYF. The CDR3 region has the DNA TGTGCTAGCAGGCCGAACGTTGGGACCCAGTACTTC.

Concerning this clonotype: The CDR3 carries no conserved terminal phenylalanine or tryptophan, so it likely arises from a read error. No DNA is shown, since the ends of the CDR3 on it are uncertain; the CDR3 is the one TCRdb lists. The chain joins TRBV12-5 to TRBJ2-5; the D segment call TRBD1 is taken from the table without a DNA check. From its first to its last residue, the CDR3 has 13 amino acids. Germline-derived CDR1 and CDR2 are LGHNT and FRNRAP. The CDR3: CASGTGTPETHYI.

By proportion, this clonotype is medium-sized. The chain joins TRBV10-3 to TRBJ2-7, with 9 bases aligning to TRBD1. This CDR3 has 18 residues. Germline CDR1 reads ENHRY; CDR2 reads SYGVKD. J gave up 3 bases and V 0 bases, and 12 bases lay outside the gene matches. Written as DNA, the CDR3 is TGTGCCATCAGTGAGTCGCCCCCCCGGACAGGGGATGGCTACGAGCAGTACTTC. Residues: CAISESPPRTGDGYEQYF.